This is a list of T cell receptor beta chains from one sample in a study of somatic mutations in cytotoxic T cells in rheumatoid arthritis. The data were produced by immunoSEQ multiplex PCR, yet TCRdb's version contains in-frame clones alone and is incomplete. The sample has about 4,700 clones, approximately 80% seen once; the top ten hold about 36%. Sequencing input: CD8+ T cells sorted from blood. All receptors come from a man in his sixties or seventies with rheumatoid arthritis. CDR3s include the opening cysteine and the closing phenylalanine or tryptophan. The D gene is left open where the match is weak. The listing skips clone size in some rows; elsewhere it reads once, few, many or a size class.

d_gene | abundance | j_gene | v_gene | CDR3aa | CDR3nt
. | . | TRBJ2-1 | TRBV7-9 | CASSSRVLPYNEQFF | TGTGCCAGCAGCTCCCGAGTGCTCCCCTACAATGAGCAGTTCTTC
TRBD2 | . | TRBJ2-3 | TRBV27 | CASSGSAGGLGSTDTQYF | TGTGCCAGCAGTGGATCAGCGGGAGGGCTCGGGTCCACAGATACGCAGTATTTT
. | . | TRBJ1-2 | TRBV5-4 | CASSSVGGYTF | TGTGCCAGCAGCTCCGTCGGGGGCTACACCTTC
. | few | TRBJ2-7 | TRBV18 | CASSLTTSYEQYF | TGTGCCAGCTCCCTTACGACTTCCTACGAGCAGTACTTC
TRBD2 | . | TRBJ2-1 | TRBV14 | CASSQGSGRLYNEQFF | TGTGCCAGCAGCCAGGGTAGCGGGAGACTCTACAATGAGCAGTTCTTC
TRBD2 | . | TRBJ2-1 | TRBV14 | CASSQGAGRSYNEQFF | TGTGCCAGCAGCCAGGGAGCGGGAAGGTCCTACAATGAGCAGTTCTTC
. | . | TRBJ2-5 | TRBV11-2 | CASSLGVTGSGETQYF | TGTGCCAGCAGCTTAGGTGTGACAGGTTCGGGAGAGACCCAGTACTTC
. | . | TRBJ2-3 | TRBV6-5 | CASGGSHTDTQYF | TGTGCCAGCGGGGGGAGCCACACAGATACGCAGTATTTT
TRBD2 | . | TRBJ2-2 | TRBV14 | CASSQARLATAGELFF | TGTGCCAGCAGCCAGGCCCGACTAGCAACGGCCGGGGAGCTGTTTTTT
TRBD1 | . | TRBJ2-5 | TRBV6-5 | CASSYGDRVGQETQYF | TGTGCCAGCAGTTACGGGGACAGAGTGGGGCAAGAGACCCAGTACTTC
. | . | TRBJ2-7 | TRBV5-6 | CASSEGGFSYEQYF | TGTGCCAGCAGCGAGGGGGGGTTCTCCTACGAGCAGTACTTC
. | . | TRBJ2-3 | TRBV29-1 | CSVPAGLVFSSTDTQYF | TGCAGCGTCCCCGCGGGACTCGTATTTTCTAGCACAGATACGCAGTATTTT
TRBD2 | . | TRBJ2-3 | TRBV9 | CASSVTSGSAYTQYF | TGTGCCAGCAGCGTCACTAGCGGGAGTGCCTATACGCAGTATTTT
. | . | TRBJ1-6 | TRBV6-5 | CASGSPLHF | TGTGCCAGCGGCTCACCCCTCCACTTT
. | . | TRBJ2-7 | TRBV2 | CASSAWTEGYEQYF | TGTGCCAGCAGTGCATGGACAGAAGGCTACGAGCAGTACTTC
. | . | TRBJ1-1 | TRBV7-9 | CASSLGSGPEAFF | TGTGCCAGCAGCTTAGGGTCAGGGCCTGAAGCTTTCTTT
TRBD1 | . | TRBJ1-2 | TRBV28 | CASSFGTGGNYGYTF | TGTGCCAGCAGTTTCGGGACAGGGGGGAACTATGGCTACACCTTC
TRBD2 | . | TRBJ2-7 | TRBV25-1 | CASSAGAYEQYF | TGTGCCAGTTCAGCGGGAGCCTACGAGCAGTACTTC
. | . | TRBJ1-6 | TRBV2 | CASSRGTSSYNSPLHF | TGTGCCAGCAGTCGAGGCACGAGCTCCTATAATTCACCCCTCCACTTT
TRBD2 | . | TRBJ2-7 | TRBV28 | CASSPRLAGVLTYEQYF | TGTGCCAGCAGTCCTCGACTAGCGGGAGTTCTCACCTACGAGCAGTACTTC
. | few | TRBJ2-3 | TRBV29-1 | CSVDGLASTDTQYF | TGCAGCGTTGATGGTCTAGCGAGCACAGATACGCAGTATTTT
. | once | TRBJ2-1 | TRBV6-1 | CASSTGLGPYNEQFF | TGTGCCAGCAGTACAGGGCTGGGGCCCTACAATGAGCAGTTCTTC
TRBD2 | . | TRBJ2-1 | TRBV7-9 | CASSLGWTSGRAGEQFF | TGTGCCAGCAGCTTAGGCTGGACTAGCGGGAGGGCCGGTGAGCAGTTCTTC
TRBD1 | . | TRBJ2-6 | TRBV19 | CASDRAGANVLTF | TGTGCCAGCGACAGGGCTGGGGCCAACGTCCTGACTTTC
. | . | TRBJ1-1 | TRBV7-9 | CASSAGDRTTEAFF | TGTGCCAGCAGCGCGGGCGACAGGACCACTGAAGCTTTCTTT
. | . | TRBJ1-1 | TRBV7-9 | CANRPTVNTEAFF | TGTGCCAACAGACCGACAGTGAACACTGAAGCTTTCTTT
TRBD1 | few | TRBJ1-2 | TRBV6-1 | CASRAGTGKYGYTF | TGTGCCAGCAGGGCCGGGACAGGGAAGTATGGCTACACCTTC
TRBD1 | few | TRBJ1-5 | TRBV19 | CASSFQGQGRNQPQHF | TGTGCCAGTAGTTTTCAAGGACAGGGGCGCAATCAGCCCCAGCATTTT
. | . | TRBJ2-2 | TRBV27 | CASSLQGFGELFF | TGTGCCAGCAGTCTACAGGGATTCGGGGAGCTGTTTTTT
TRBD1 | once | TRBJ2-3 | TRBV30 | CAWSPDRGTDTQYF | TGTGCCTGGAGTCCGGACAGGGGCACAGATACGCAGTATTTT
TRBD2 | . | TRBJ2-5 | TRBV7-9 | CASRPPAGGRETQYF | TGTGCCAGCCGACCGCCGGCGGGAGGGCGGGAGACCCAGTACTTC
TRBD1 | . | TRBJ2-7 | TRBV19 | CASSLTGGVFYEQYF | TGTGCCAGTAGTCTAACAGGGGGCGTCTTCTACGAGCAGTACTTC
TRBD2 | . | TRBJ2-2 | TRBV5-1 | CASSAAGRASGELFF | TGCGCCAGCAGCGCAGCGGGACGAGCCTCCGGGGAGCTGTTTTTT
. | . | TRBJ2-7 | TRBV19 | CASSMAGNYEQYF | TGTGCCAGTAGTATGGCGGGAAACTACGAGCAGTACTTC
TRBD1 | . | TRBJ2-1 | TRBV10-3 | CAISEPDRGQVWQFF | TGTGCCATCAGTGAGCCGGACAGGGGGCAGGTGTGGCAGTTCTTC
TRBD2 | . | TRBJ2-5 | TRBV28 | CASSPTSGLAAQETQYF | TGTGCCAGCAGTCCTACCAGCGGACTAGCGGCCCAAGAGACCCAGTACTTC
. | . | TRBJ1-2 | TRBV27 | CASSSSGTSGYGYTF | TGTGCCAGCAGTTCCTCCGGGACATCGGGCTATGGCTACACCTTC
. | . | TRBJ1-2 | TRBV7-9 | CASSLSGVNYGYTF | TGTGCCAGCAGCTTGTCCGGGGTTAACTATGGCTACACCTTC
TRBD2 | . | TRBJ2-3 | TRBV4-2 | CASSHFASGGARDTQYF | TGTGCCAGCAGCCACTTCGCTAGCGGGGGGGCCCGAGATACGCAGTATTTT
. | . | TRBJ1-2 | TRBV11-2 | CASSLDLESGYTF | TGTGCCAGCAGCTTAGATCTAGAGAGCGGCTACACCTTC
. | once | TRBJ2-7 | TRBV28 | CASSLFAPTSSSYEQYF | TGTGCCAGCAGTTTATTTGCCCCAACCTCCAGCTCCTACGAGCAGTACTTC
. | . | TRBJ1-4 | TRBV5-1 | CASSMGGEKLFF | TGCGCCAGCAGCATGGGCGGGGAAAAACTGTTTTTT
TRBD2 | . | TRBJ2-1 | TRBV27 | CASRSGLDYNEQFF | TGTGCCAGCAGATCGGGACTAGACTACAATGAGCAGTTCTTC
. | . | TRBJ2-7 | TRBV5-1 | CASSFRVSYEQYF | TGCGCCAGCAGCTTCCGGGTTTCTTACGAGCAGTACTTC
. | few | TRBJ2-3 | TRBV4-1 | CASSPRGAAVGNTQYF | TGCGCCAGCAGCCCCCGGGGAGCGGCGGTTGGGAATACGCAGTATTTT